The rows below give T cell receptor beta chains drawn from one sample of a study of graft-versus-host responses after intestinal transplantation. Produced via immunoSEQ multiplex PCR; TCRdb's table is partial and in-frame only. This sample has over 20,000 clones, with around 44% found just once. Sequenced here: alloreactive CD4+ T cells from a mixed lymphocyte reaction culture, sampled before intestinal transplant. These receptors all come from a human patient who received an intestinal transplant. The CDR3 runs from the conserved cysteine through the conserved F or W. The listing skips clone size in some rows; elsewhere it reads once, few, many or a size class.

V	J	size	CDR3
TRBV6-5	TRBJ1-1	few	CASRLRGNTEAFF
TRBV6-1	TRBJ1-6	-	CASHLSGTDNSPLHF
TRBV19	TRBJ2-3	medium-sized	CASSIVGLTTDTQYF
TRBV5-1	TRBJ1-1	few	CASSLLGATEAFF
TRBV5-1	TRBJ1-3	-	CASSSTPGTGWRGYTIYF
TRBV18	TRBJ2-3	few	CASSLLPRGGTDTQYF
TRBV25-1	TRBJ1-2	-	CASSESYSDYGYTF
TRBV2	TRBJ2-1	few	CASSEGSWGGTEQFF
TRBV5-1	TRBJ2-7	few	CASSPSGGPTYEQYF
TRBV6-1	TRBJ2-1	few	CASRNRGRSYNEQFF
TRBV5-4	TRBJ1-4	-	CASSYRGSDEKLFF
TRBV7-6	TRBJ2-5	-	CASSTRAGAEAQYF
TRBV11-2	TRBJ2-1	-	CASSLVTSGVNEQFF
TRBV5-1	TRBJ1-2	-	CASSTGQGTGYGYTF
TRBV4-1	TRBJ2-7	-	CASSQGSLPYEQYF
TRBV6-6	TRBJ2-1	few	CASRLLSSYNEQFF
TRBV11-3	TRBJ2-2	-	CASSLGQGGGELFF
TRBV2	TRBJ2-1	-	CASSDRSGGLYNEQFF
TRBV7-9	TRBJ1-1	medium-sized	CASSLGQFTEAFF
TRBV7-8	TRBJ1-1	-	CASTWSGGNTEAFF
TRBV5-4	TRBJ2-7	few	CASSLAGTEGIGQYF
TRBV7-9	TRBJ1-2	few	CASSLAGAWPRDGYTF
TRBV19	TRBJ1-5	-	CASSNRGANQPQHF
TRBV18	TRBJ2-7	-	CASSPTSGGSLYYEQYF
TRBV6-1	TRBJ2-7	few	CASSGTGKGSYEQYF
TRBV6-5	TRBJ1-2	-	CASSYSNRGPGYGYTF
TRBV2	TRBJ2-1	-	CASSLGLAGGGEQFF
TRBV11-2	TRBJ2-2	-	CASSLGGSPNTGELFF
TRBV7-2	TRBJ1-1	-	CASSPRTGWTEAFF
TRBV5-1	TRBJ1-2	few	CASSSAPGPNYGYTF
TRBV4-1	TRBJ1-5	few	CASSQGYSYSNQPQHF
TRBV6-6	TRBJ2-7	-	CASSSAVHEQYF
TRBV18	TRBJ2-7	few	CASSPPGRGVYEQYF
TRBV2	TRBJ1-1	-	CASRKTGIGYTEAFF
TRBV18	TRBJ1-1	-	CASSPQGNTEAFF
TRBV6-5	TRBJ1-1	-	CASTGHLEAFF
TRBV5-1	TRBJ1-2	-	CASSPGGAATGDYTF
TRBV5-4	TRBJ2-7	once	CASSLVLAGTTIEQYF
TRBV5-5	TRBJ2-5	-	CASGVGAVRAQYF
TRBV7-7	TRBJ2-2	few	CASSLQGDTGELFF
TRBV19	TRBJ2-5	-	CASSIGGRETQYF
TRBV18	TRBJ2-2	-	CASSPLRGNTGELFF
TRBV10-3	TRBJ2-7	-	CAISETRGANYEQYF
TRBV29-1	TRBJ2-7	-	CSVATSGGTAYEQYF
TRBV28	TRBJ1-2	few	CASTSGQGTYGYTF
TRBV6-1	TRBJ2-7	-	CASGGGRYEQYF
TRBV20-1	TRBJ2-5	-	CSATGGETQYF
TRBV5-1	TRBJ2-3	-	CASSPDRLAGADTQYF
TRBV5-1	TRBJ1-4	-	CASSLFRGAGKKLFF
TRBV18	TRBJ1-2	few	CASSPQGTGTGSKDGYTF
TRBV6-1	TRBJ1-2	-	CASRGAPYGYTF
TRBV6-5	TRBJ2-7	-	CASSYSAGGVYEQYF
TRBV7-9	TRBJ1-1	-	CASSPQWTERTQLAFF
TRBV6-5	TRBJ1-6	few	CASSYSRQGRSPLHF
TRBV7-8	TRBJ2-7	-	CASSLGLAGTYEQYF
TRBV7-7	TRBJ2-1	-	CASSSERGVEQFF
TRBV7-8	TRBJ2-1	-	CASSPGRLAGGPHNEQFF
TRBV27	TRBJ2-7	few	CASSFRVWTNEQYF
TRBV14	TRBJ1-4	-	CASSQGQGALTNEKLFF
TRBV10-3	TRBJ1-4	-	CATKTGQNEKLFF